This T cell receptor (beta chain) was obtained from a study of T cells and Merkel cell carcinoma outcomes. Study results and limitations: In Merkel cell carcinoma, repertoire and T-cell density reportedly predicted outcomes.

As concerns this clone: As yet, its antigen is unknown.

The data were produced by immunoSEQ multiplex PCR, yet TCRdb's version contains in-frame clones alone and is incomplete. The table includes approximately 500 clones, approximately 91% detected once. The CDR3 is made up of 14 amino acids. Per the germline V gene, CDR1 is SGHRS and CDR2 is YFSETQ. With V trimmed by 4 bases and J by 4 bases, 2 bases remained unmatched. The V gene is TRBV5-1, the J gene TRBJ2-2, with 9 bases identical to TRBD1. The sequenced sample consisted of tumor tissue from Merkel cell carcinoma. The receptor was derived from a human donor with Merkel cell carcinoma. In DNA, the CDR3 is TGCGCCAGCAGCATGGGACAGGGCACCGGGGAGCTGTTTTTT. It specifies CASSMGQGTGELFF.